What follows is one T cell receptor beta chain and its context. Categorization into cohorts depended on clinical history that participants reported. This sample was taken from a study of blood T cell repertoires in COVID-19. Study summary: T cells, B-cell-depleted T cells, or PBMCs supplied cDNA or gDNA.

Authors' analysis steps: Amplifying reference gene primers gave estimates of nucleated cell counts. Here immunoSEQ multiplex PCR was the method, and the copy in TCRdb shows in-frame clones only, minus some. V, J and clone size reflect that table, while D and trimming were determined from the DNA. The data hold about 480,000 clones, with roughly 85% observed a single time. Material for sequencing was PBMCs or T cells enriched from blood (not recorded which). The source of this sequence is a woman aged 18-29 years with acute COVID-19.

This chain's CDR3 is CASSQDRDNYGYTF. As DNA, the CDR3 is TGTGCCAGCAGCCAGGACAGGGATAACTATGGCTACACCTTC. The V gene is TRBV6-5, the J gene TRBJ1-2; 8 bases line up with TRBD1. Trimming cost V 6 bases and J 1 base; bases outside gene matches: 4. The CDR3 covers 14 residues. CDR1 is MNHEY and CDR2 is SVGAGI in the germline V gene.